These T cell receptor beta chains were read from a single sample in a study of CD8 T cells in ankylosing spondylitis. TCRdb independently ran MiXCR on the 5' RACE reads; one entry per CDR3 protein. Of roughly 700,000 distinct CDR3 sequences in the sample, roughly 19% were seen once. Sequencing was carried out using blood, either unsorted or a sorted T cell fraction (not recorded which). The origin of the receptors is a male donor with ankylosing spondylitis. Both conserved end residues are part of each CDR3. The D gene is left open where the match is weak. Clone sizes are given selectively: once, few, many, or a class where the clone is expanded.

abundance,v_gene,j_gene,d_gene,CDR3nt,CDR3aa
-,TRBV7-2,TRBJ2-5,-,TGTGCCAGCAGCTTGGGTATTGAGACCCAGTACTTC,CASSLGIETQYF
few,TRBV7-2,TRBJ2-7,TRBD1,TGTGCCAGCAGCACAAACAGGGGGTCCTCCTACGAGCAGTACTTC,CASSTNRGSSYEQYF
-,TRBV9,TRBJ2-3,-,TGTGCCAGCAGCGTACGCGACCAAGCGGTGGGCACAGATACGCAGTATTTT,CASSVRDQAVGTDTQYF
few,TRBV28,TRBJ1-3,-,TGTGCCAGCAGTTTAGCGCCGAGCAGGTCTGGAAACACCATATATTTT,CASSLAPSRSGNTIYF
-,TRBV27,TRBJ2-7,TRBD1,TGTGCCAGCAGATCCCGACAGGGTGGGCAGTACTTC,CASRSRQGGQYF
few,TRBV12-3/TRBV12-4,TRBJ2-7,TRBD2,TGTGCCAGCAATCCCCAGGGAGGGGACTACGAGCAGTACTTC,CASNPQGGDYEQYF
few,TRBV28,TRBJ1-5,-,TGTGCCAGCAGTTTGTTTGGTCGGGGCAGCAATCAGCCCCAGCATTTT,CASSLFGRGSNQPQHF
-,TRBV15,TRBJ2-6,-,TGTGCCACCAGCCCCCAGAGGGGGGATTCCAACGTCCTGACTTTC,CATSPQRGDSNVLTF
-,TRBV2,TRBJ1-1,TRBD1,TGTGCCAGCACAAGACAGGGCCCGACACCCGTTTTT,CASTRQGPTPVF
-,TRBV24-1,TRBJ2-2,-,TGTGCCACCAGTGTCAGCCAGGGGACGCCTCAGCTGTTTTTT,CATSVSQGTPQLFF
-,TRBV7-2,TRBJ2-3,TRBD2,TGTGCCAGCAGCTTAACGGGACTAGTCACAGATACGCAGTATTTT,CASSLTGLVTDTQYF
-,TRBV4-1,TRBJ2-7,TRBD2,TGCGCCAGCAGCCAAGATCGACTAGCGGCTTCCTACGAGCAGTACTTC,CASSQDRLAASYEQYF
few,TRBV12-3/TRBV12-4,TRBJ2-3,-,TGTGCCAGCAGTTTTTGGGGGGACGGTGTGGATACGCAGTATTTT,CASSFWGDGVDTQYF
few,TRBV11-2,TRBJ2-6,TRBD1,TGTGCCAGCAGCTTACCCCCGGGACAGGGCTTCTCTGGGGCCAACGTCCTGACTTTC,CASSLPPGQGFSGANVLTF
few,TRBV12-3/TRBV12-4,TRBJ2-2,-,TGTGCCAGCAGTTTAAGGGGTATGACAGAGAACACCGGGGAGCTGTTTTTT,CASSLRGMTENTGELFF
few,TRBV7-6,TRBJ2-5,TRBD2,TGTGCCAGCAGCGTTACCGCGGGGGGAGAGACCCAGTACTTC,CASSVTAGGETQYF
few,TRBV20-1,TRBJ1-1,-,TGCAGTGCTATTTTCAGGGGTGACACTGAAGCTTTCTTT,CSAIFRGDTEAFF
-,TRBV10-3,TRBJ1-2,TRBD1,TGTGCCATCACCGAGACAGGGAATGGCTATGGCTACACCTTC,CAITETGNGYGYTF
-,TRBV7-2,TRBJ1-4,-,TGTGCCAGCAGCTTACAGGGGAGGGAAAAACTGTTTTTT,CASSLQGREKLFF
-,TRBV28,TRBJ2-1,-,TGTGCCAGCAGACTCTGGGGCGGAAGCTCCTACAATGAGCAGTTCTTC,CASRLWGGSSYNEQFF
few,TRBV19,TRBJ2-1,TRBD2,TGTGCCAGTAGTATTCTCGCGGGGGTCCTACATGAGCAGTTCTTC,CASSILAGVLHEQFF
-,TRBV5-1,TRBJ2-1,-,TGCGCCAGCAGCTTGGGAGGGGCCCTCAGAAATGAGCAGTTCTTC,CASSLGGALRNEQFF